These 8 T cell receptor beta chains were all obtained from the same sample, sequenced in a study of blood T cell repertoires in COVID-19. Repertoires were generated with immunoSEQ multiplex PCR, while TCRdb's copy carries only in-frame clones and drops some. Among 100,000 to 150,000 clones listed, around 83% were seen once. The sequenced sample consisted of peripheral blood. The receptors come from a man at least 80 years old with active or convalescent COVID-19.

V and J are TRBV6-5 and TRBJ2-5; TRBD2 matches 8 bases. The CDR3 sequence is 16 residues long. The J segment lost 5 bases and the V segment lost 1 base, leaving 9 bases of the junction unmatched. CDR1 is MNHEY and CDR2 is SVGAGI in the germline V gene. The CDR3, as DNA: TGTGCCAGCAGTTACTGGATCGGGGGGGCTCGGGAGACCCAGTACTTC. Its translation: CASSYWIGGARETQYF.

The CDR3 DNA reads TGTGCCAGCAGTTACCGGGGGGGATCAACAGATACGCAGTATTTT. It encodes CASSYRGGSTDTQYF. The chain carries TRBV27 and TRBJ2-3, with 8 positions matching TRBD2. Germline V gene lookup returns CDR1 MNHEY and CDR2 SMNVEV (reference sequence). CDR3 length: 15 amino acids. Trimming took 4 bases from V and 3 from J; bases not matched to a gene: 6.

This clone was found a few times. V is TRBV11-2 and J is TRBJ1-6; D remains unclear. Germline values: CDR1 SGHAT, CDR2 FQNNGV. This CDR3 is 12 amino acids long. Trimming removed 0 bases from V and 12 bases from J, with 6 bases in between. CDR3 DNA: TGTGCCAGCAGCTTAGATCGGTTACCCCTCCACTTT. Amino acid sequence: CASSLDRLPLHF.

CDR3 protein: CSVGQAEGYTF. CDR3 nucleotides: TGCAGCGTTGGCCAGGCTGAGGGCTACACCTTC. V is TRBV29-1 and J is TRBJ1-2; D is unresolved. The germline V and J ends were trimmed by 4 bases and 8 bases, with 11 bases remaining between them. Per the germline V gene, CDR1 is SQVTM and CDR2 is ANQGSEA. The CDR3 length is 11 residues.

The chain links TRBV27 to TRBJ2-1; D is uncertain. The germline V gene encodes CDR1 MNHEY and CDR2 SMNVEV (reference sequence). V lost 2 bases and J 3 bases, leaving 11 bases between the germline ends. The CDR3 has 15 amino acids. The CDR3 loop is CASSLGSTLYNEQFF. The CDR3 DNA reads as TGTGCCAGCAGTTTAGGTAGCACCCTCTACAATGAGCAGTTCTTC.

The J gene is TRBJ2-3, the V gene TRBV5-4; perhaps TRBD2 as D (7 bases). With 3 bases removed from V and 2 bases from J, the gap between germline ends came to 16 bases. CDR3 length equals 16 residues. Per the germline V gene, CDR1 is SGHNT and CDR2 is YYREEE (reference sequence). CDR3 loop: CASSWGASGDTDTQYF. DNA of the CDR3: TGTGCCAGCAGCTGGGGGGCTAGCGGTGACACAGATACGCAGTATTTT.

The chain uses TRBV6-2 or TRBV6-3 and TRBJ2-7; D gene ambiguous. There are 14 residues in the CDR3. The V end was cut by 2 bases, the J end by 2 bases, with 10 bases between. CDR1 and CDR2 from the germline V gene are MNHEY and SVGEGT. This CDR3 is CASSYISQAYEQYF. The CDR3 region has the DNA TGTGCCAGCAGTTACATCAGCCAGGCCTACGAGCAGTACTTC.

The rearrangement joins TRBV12-3 or TRBV12-4 to TRBJ2-7; no clear D gene. V gave up 5 bases and J gave up 4 bases, with 9 bases separating them. The CDR3 is 12 amino acids. CDR3 sequence reads: CASSLLRYEQYF. For the CDR3, the DNA is TGTGCCAGCAGTCTACTACGGTACGAGCAGTACTTC.